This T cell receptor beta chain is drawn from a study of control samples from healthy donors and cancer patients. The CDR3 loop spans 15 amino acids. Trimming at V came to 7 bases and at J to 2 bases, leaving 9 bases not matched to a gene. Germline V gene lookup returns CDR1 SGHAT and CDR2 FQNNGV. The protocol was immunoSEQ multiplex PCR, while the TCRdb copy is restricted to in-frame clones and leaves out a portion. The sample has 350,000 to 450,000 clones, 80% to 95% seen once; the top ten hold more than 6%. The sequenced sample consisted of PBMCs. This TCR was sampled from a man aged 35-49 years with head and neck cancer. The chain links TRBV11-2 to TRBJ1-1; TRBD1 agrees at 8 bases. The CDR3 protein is CASNRPDRGNTEAFF. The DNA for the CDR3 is TGTGCCAGCAACCGACCAGACAGGGGCAACACTGAAGCTTTCTTT.